The 25 T cell receptor beta chains listed next were all sequenced from one sample in a study of lymphopenia after photon versus proton radiotherapy. The table came from immunoSEQ multiplex PCR; TCRdb's copy has only in-frame clones and leaves some out. The table has approximately 25,000 clones, around four fifths seen once; the top ten hold 21%. Sequencing was performed on peripheral blood, taken from a patient treated with proton-based radiotherapy. Receptors were obtained from a woman in her 70s with pancreatic cancer.

Within the sample, this clone is medium-sized. The CDR3 protein is CASSFTRDTDTQYF. CDR3 DNA: TGTGCCAGCAGCTTCACGCGGGACACAGATACGCAGTATTTT. The chain combines TRBV11-2 with TRBJ2-3; tentative D call: TRBD2 (6 bases). Germline V gene data show CDR1 as SGHAT and CDR2 as FQNNGV. Trimming stripped 3 bases from V and 2 bases from J, with 9 bases between. The CDR3 loop spans 14 amino acids.

The chain has TRBV4-3 and TRBJ2-1, with D perhaps matching TRBD2 (6 bases). V shed 0 bases and J shed 8 bases, with 20 bases lying between them. Germline CDR1 is LGHNA and CDR2 is YSLEER. The CDR3 has 17 amino acids. CDR3 bases: TGCGCCAGCAGCCAAGATCGGCTAGCGTGGGGTACGGATGAGCAGTTCTTC. It is translated as CASSQDRLAWGTDEQFF.

The V gene is TRBV11-3, the J gene TRBJ2-2; 9 bases are a match to TRBD1. CDR3 size: 16 residues. The V gene's germline CDR1 is SGHNT and CDR2 YENEEA. V lost 5 bases to trimming and J lost 4 bases; unmatched junction nucleotides: 8. The CDR3 here is CASSRTGTGSTGELFF. The CDR3 bases are TGTGCCAGCAGCCGAACCGGGACAGGGAGCACCGGGGAGCTGTTTTTT.

J is TRBJ1-2 and V is TRBV27; the D gene is possibly TRBD1 (5 bases). V shed 4 bases and J shed 5 bases, with 14 bases lying between them. This CDR3 comprises 14 residues. Germline-derived CDR1 and CDR2 are MNHEY and SMNVEV (reference sequence). The CDR3: CASSSVWGEYGYTF. The CDR3 DNA follows: TGTGCCAGCAGTTCGGTTTGGGGGGAATATGGCTACACCTTC.

The rearrangement links TRBV5-1 to TRBJ2-3, with a possible D match to TRBD2 (6 bases). The germline V gene encodes CDR1 SGHRS and CDR2 YFSETQ. Trimming left V 4 bases short and J 9 bases short, with 18 bases between. CDR3 size: 14 residues. For the CDR3, the DNA is TGCGCCAGCAGCCTCCAACTCGGGGGTGGCACGCAGTATTTT. The encoded protein is CASSLQLGGGTQYF. Using reference TRBV5-1 and TRBJ2-3 for the parts outside the CDR3, the full variable domain is KAGVTQTPRYLIKTRGQQVTLSCSPISGHRSVSWYQQTPGQGLQFLFEYFSETQRNKGNFPGRFSGRQFSNSRSEMNVSTLELGDSALYLCASSLQLGGGTQYFGPGTRLTVL.

This chain joins TRBV27 and TRBJ1-1, with D possibly being TRBD1 (5 bases). This CDR3 spans 16 amino acids. Germline CDR1 and CDR2: MNHEY and SMNVEV (reference sequence). Trimming cost V 0 bases and J 4 bases, with 15 bases left between them. The CDR3 loop reads CASSLSSGRVGTEAFF. CDR3 DNA sequence: TGTGCCAGCAGTTTATCCTCGGGCAGGGTGGGCACTGAAGCTTTCTTT.

The chain recombines TRBV28 with TRBJ1-1; D call uncertain. This CDR3 spans 11 amino acids. Trimming removed 4 bases at V and 1 base at J, with 1 base between. CDR1 MDHEN and CDR2 SYDVKM come from the germline V gene. The CDR3 region has the DNA TGTGCCAGCAGTTCGAACACTGAAGCTTTCTTT. Amino acids: CASSSNTEAFF. The full variable domain, with the rest looked up from reference TRBV28 and TRBJ1-1, is DVKVTQSSRYLVKRTGEKVFLECVQDMDHENMFWYRQDPGLGLRLIYFSYDVKMKEKGDIPEGYSVSREKKERFSLILESASTNQTSMYLCASSSNTEAFFGQGTRLTVV.

This sequence joins TRBV7-3 and TRBJ2-1, with D possibly TRBD2 on 6 matching bases. The CDR3 runs to 13 residues. V gave up 5 bases and J gave up 9 bases, with 14 bases separating them. The germline CDR1 and CDR2 sequences are SGHTA and FQGTGA. Written as DNA, the CDR3 is TGTGCCAGCAGCCCTCATGAGCGGGCTGAGCAGTTCTTC. It yields the protein CASSPHERAEQFF.

The CDR3 coding sequence is TGTGCCAGCAGCTTTCCGGGGGTGAACACTGAAGCTTTCTTT. Residues: CASSFPGVNTEAFF. V and J are TRBV5-4 and TRBJ1-1, with D possibly matching TRBD1 (5 bases). CDR1 is SGHNT and CDR2 is YYREEE in the germline V gene (reference sequence). This CDR3 region has 14 residues. V was shortened by 2 bases and J by 0 bases, with 8 bases between the two germline ends.

The chain employs TRBV18 and TRBJ2-7, with 11 nucleotides matching TRBD1. Germline V gene data show CDR1 as KGHSH and CDR2 as LQKENI. The CDR3 extends over 15 amino acids. Losses at the gene ends were 5 bases for V and 6 bases for J; bases not matched to a gene: 9. CDR3 sequence: CASSSGQGVVGEQYF. In DNA, the CDR3 is TGTGCCAGCTCATCGGGACAGGGGGTGGTGGGCGAGCAGTACTTC.

This clone was detected once. The chain couples TRBV28 to TRBJ2-1; no clear D gene. Germline loops: CDR1 MDHEN, CDR2 SYDVKM. Deletions cut 8 bases from V and 12 bases from J, with 8 bases between. The CDR3 covers 9 residues. The chain's CDR3 is CASGMVQFF. The CDR3 DNA is TGTGCCAGCGGGATGGTGCAGTTCTTC.

The chain recombines TRBV18 with TRBJ1-4, with D possibly matching TRBD1 (5 bases). This CDR3 is built from 15 residues. Trimming stripped 2 bases from V and 1 base from J, with 8 bases between. Germline V gene sequence: CDR1 KGHSH, CDR2 LQKENI. CDR3 sequence (DNA): TGTGCCAGCTCACCAGTTAGGGGAACTAATGAAAAACTGTTTTTT. Translation: CASSPVRGTNEKLFF.

V is TRBV4-1 and J is TRBJ2-3, with 7 bases aligning to TRBD2. Trimming removed 0 bases from V and 2 bases from J; junction bases left unmatched: 8. The length of the CDR3 is 17 residues. Germline V gene sequence: CDR1 MGHRA, CDR2 YSYEKL. DNA for the CDR3: TGCGCCAGCAGCCAAGATCATCTAGCGGAGATCACAGATACGCAGTATTTT. It translates to CASSQDHLAEITDTQYF.

The chain recombines TRBV5-4 with TRBJ1-2; no clear D gene. This CDR3 contains 14 residues. The V end lost 4 bases, the J end lost 1 base, and 11 bases lay between the germline ends. CDR1 and CDR2 from the germline V gene are SGHNT and YYREEE (reference sequence). Here the CDR3 DNA reads TGTGCCAGCAGCCCCGAGACTGGTAACTATGGCTACACCTTC. This translates into CASSPETGNYGYTF.

The chain combines TRBV28 with TRBJ2-5, with no clear D. CDR1 is MDHEN and CDR2 is SYDVKM in the germline V gene. V lost 2 bases and J lost 5, with 15 bases in between. The CDR3 has 15 amino acids. CDR3 nucleotide sequence: TGTGCCAGCAGTTTAGTTCTCGGCGGTAGGGAGACCCAGTACTTC. Its protein product is CASSLVLGGRETQYF.

J is TRBJ2-2 and V is TRBV28, with 10 positions matching TRBD2. The CDR3 runs 14 residues. CDR1 and CDR2 from the germline V gene are MDHEN and SYDVKM. The junction had 4 bases not matched to a gene; V was cut back by 7 bases and J by 5 bases. CDR3 sequence: CASTLAGVTGELFF. CDR3 DNA: TGTGCCAGCACCCTAGCGGGAGTGACCGGGGAGCTGTTTTTT.

The chain couples TRBV6-5 to TRBJ2-1; a possible D gene is TRBD2 (5 bases). CDR1 and CDR2 from the germline V gene are MNHEY and SVGAGI. V lost 8 bases and J lost 5, with 16 bases in between. The CDR3 runs 14 residues. This CDR3 is CASRRYEGNNEQFF. For the CDR3, the DNA is TGTGCCAGCCGGAGGTACGAGGGAAACAATGAGCAGTTCTTC.

This chain links TRBV5-1 with TRBJ2-6, with a tentative D call TRBD2 (5 bases). The germline V and J ends were trimmed by 7 bases and 4 bases, with 15 bases remaining between them. The V gene's germline CDR1 is SGHRS and CDR2 YFSETQ. CDR3 size: 15 residues. The CDR3 DNA reads as TGCGCCAGCGGAACCGGAGGTTCCGGGGCCAACGTCCTGACTTTC. Translating it yields CASGTGGSGANVLTF.

This clone was counted only a few times. The gene calls are TRBV4-2 and TRBJ2-5, with a tentative D call TRBD2 (5 bases). V lost 0 bases to trimming and J lost 5 bases, with 16 bases between them. The CDR3 contains 16 residues. The germline gives CDR1 LGHNA, CDR2 YNFKEQ. This CDR3 reads CASSQEELAGGETQYF. The CDR3 DNA reads as TGTGCCAGCAGCCAAGAGGAGTTGGCGGGTGGGGAGACCCAGTACTTC.

The rearrangement uses TRBV6-6 and TRBJ2-3; a possible D gene is TRBD1 (5 bases). The CDR3 spans 13 residues. The germline V gene encodes CDR1 MNHNY and CDR2 SVGAGI (reference sequence). Deletions cut 5 bases from V and 2 bases from J, with 8 bases between. The CDR3 sequence: CASSDSNTDTQYF. The CDR3 nucleotides are TGTGCCAGCAGTGACAGCAACACAGATACGCAGTATTTT.

The chain has TRBV5-1 and TRBJ2-3; TRBD1 matches 8 bases. The CDR3 has 16 amino acids. The V gene's germline CDR1 is SGHRS and CDR2 YFSETQ. Trimming removed 0 bases from V and 11 bases from J; junction bases left unmatched: 14. The CDR3 coding sequence is TGCGCCAGCAGCTTGGCACCCACAGGGGGGAACAACATGCAGTATTTT. This encodes CASSLAPTGGNNMQYF.

This clone has only one observation. The rearrangement links TRBV5-6 to TRBJ2-5; maybe TRBD2 (5 bases). The closer fit of TRBJ2-7 to the DNA end suggests the J call may be wrong. The CDR3 runs 15 residues. CDR1 is SGHDT and CDR2 is YYEEEE in the germline V gene. The CDR3 sequence: CASSIPGSARYEQYF. CDR3 sequence (DNA): TGTGCCAGCAGCATCCCGGGGAGTGCCCGCTACGAGCAGTACTTC.

V is TRBV20-1 and J is TRBJ2-5; D unclear. This CDR3 has 11 amino acids. Between the trimmed V and J ends, which lost 5 bases and 5 bases, there was a span of 9 bases. In germline, CDR1 is DFQATT, CDR2 SNEGSKA (reference sequence). CDR3: CSAWAGETQYF. The DNA for the CDR3 is TGCAGTGCTTGGGCCGGGGAGACCCAGTACTTC.

This CDR3 reads CASSNGGHSGNTIYF. As DNA, the CDR3 is TGTGCCAGTAGTAACGGTGGACACTCTGGAAACACCATATATTTT. J is TRBJ1-3 and V is TRBV19; D is perhaps TRBD1 (5 bases). Germline V gene data show CDR1 as LNHDA and CDR2 as SQIVND (reference sequence). There are 15 residues in the CDR3. Trimming left V 4 bases short and J 0 bases short, with 10 bases between. Full variable domain (rest looked up from reference TRBV19 and TRBJ1-3): DGGITQSPKYLFRKEGQNVTLSCEQNLNHDAMYWYRQDPGQGLRLIYYSQIVNDFQKGDIAEGYSVSREKKESFPLTVTSAQKNPTAFYLCASSNGGHSGNTIYFGEGSWLTVV.

This sequence joins TRBV7-2 and TRBJ1-6; D gene uncertain. This CDR3 comprises 13 residues. Germline V gives CDR1 SGHTA, CDR2 FQGNSA. Deletions cut 5 bases from V and 8 bases from J, with 10 bases between. CDR3 residues: CASSTDWDSPLHF. The CDR3 DNA reads TGTGCCAGCAGCACGGACTGGGATTCACCCCTCCACTTT.